This T cell receptor beta chain was captured in a study of shared clonotypes between healthy human individuals (dated by TCRdb to 2019 to 2021). As for the study more broadly: A few men and a couple of women, aged 18 to 49 years, made up the cohort. To estimate repertoire size and how much clonotypes are shared between individuals, the study performed deep sequencing of blood TCR repertoires from a handful of healthy adults. To increase sequencing depth and limit assay-specific biases, TCR repertoire library preparation and sequencing were carried out by different laboratories using diverse techniques. Per donor, leukapheresis produced somewhere between about 0.8 and 9 billion PBMCs. Broader findings and caveats from the paper: The genetic and exposure-history diversity represented was limited by the small number of donors. Sampling was restricted to blood, and TCR repertoires in tissue are likely to differ from TCR repertoires in blood. Pairwise subsampling led to the expectation that sequencing depth would affect the degree of clonotype sharing among donors.

Details on this clone: The antigen it recognizes is unknown. Nothing much larger sits one base from this clone, and base qualities are not available.

Donors were healthy HIV-negative adults with no recently reported acute infections or vaccinations. All donors were Caucasian adults living in Nashville, Tennessee, USA. For unsorted samples, roughly 91 million PBMCs were counted, and genomic DNA was extracted using the QIAamp DNA Blood Mini kit. Blood was obtained by leukapheresis, after which PBMCs were separated by Ficoll-Histopaque density gradient centrifugation and cryopreserved in liquid nitrogen vapor phase. TCR CDR3 regions were amplified from genomic DNA by multiplex PCR using the deep immunoSEQ assay. Genomic DNA extracted from each cell subset was distributed evenly over all wells of several immunoSEQ 96-well plates, and each plate served as one replicate. For unsorted PBMC, 300 ng genomic DNA, equal to 30,000 or so T cell genomes, was loaded into each replicate PCR. Unsorted PBMC genomic DNA was sequenced across ten immunoSEQ deep assay plates. The purified libraries were quantified using a Qubit 3.0 fluorometer, sized with a Bioanalyzer 2100, and then quantified again using the KAPA Library Quantification kit. Every immunoSEQ 96-well plate was sequenced on a separate single-read 150-cycle Illumina NextSeq 550 flow cell. In the original analysis: Because the immunoSEQ output included only junctional sequences and no quality scores, the filtering could not be the same as the filtering used for full-length reads. To assign V/J genes and CDR3, sequences were annotated using PyIR, a Python wrapper for IgBLAST v1.9, with IMGT germline references. Any read was removed if the V/J assignment was weak (E-value above 1e-6), the CDR3 was missing, or the read contained stop codons, out-of-frame junctions, or ambiguous translated residues. V3J clonotypes were defined as sequences sharing an identical inferred V gene, J gene, and CDR3 amino acid sequence. To compute the percentage overlap between repertoires, the number of shared unique clonotypes was divided by the size of the smaller repertoire. Repertoire richness was assessed with RTK rarefaction, the Chao1 estimator, and Recon v2.1 estimates of unobserved clonotypes. TCRdb took over this immuneACCESS table, retaining in-frame rearrangements with V and J assigned. Such tables are incomplete; in checked studies, under half of the missing clones stem from an unresolved V gene, and the remainder is unexplained. V, J and clone size derive from that table, while D and trimming were established from the DNA sequence. Recorded for this sample are some 530,000 clones; roughly 80% of them occurred a single time. The ten top clones hold around 13% of the sample.

At the junction V is shortened by 3 bases and J by 6 bases, with 21 bases in between. CDR3 length: 17 amino acids, cysteine to phenylalanine. The retained sequence is limited to the CDR3, 51 bases, with the frame set at the first base. CDR1 and CDR2 are drawn from the germline V gene: SNHLY, FYNNEI. The sequence is built from TRBV2 and TRBJ2-4; TRBD1 might be the D gene, on 5 matching bases. Source material: PBMCs. The receptor comes from a woman aged 40 to 49 in good health. Some clones in this sample may be carry-over from other donors' samples. CDR3 protein: CASSDKGAGRWVNIQYF. The bases read TGTGCCAGCAGTGATAAAGGGGCAGGTCGTTGGGTAAACATTCAGTACTTC.